Following are 10 T cell receptor beta chains from one sample sequenced in a study of T cell responses to AZD1222 COVID-19 vaccine. The data were produced by immunoSEQ multiplex PCR, yet TCRdb's version contains in-frame clones alone and is incomplete. Here the sample spans about 110,000 clones, 86% being singletons. The material was peripheral blood, obtained on day 0 of AZD1222 vaccination. These receptors came from an adult in good health.

V and J are TRBV2 and TRBJ2-3; D unclear. The CDR3 runs to 15 residues. Trimming shortened V by 1 base and J by 2 bases, and 10 bases separated the two germline ends. Germline V CDR1 and CDR2: SNHLY, FYNNEI. The CDR3 loop is CASSEGQSDTDTQYF. The CDR3 bases are TGTGCCAGCAGTGAAGGGCAGTCAGACACAGATACGCAGTATTTT.

This rearrangement joins TRBV29-1 to TRBJ1-2, with 8 bases matching TRBD1. CDR1 is SQVTM, CDR2 ANQGSEA, per germline. CDR3 length: 15 residues. V lost 2 bases and J lost 5; bases outside the gene matches: 10. In DNA form, the CDR3 reads TGCAGCGTTGAAAGGGGACAGGATAGTAGGTATGGCTACACCTTC. It codes for CSVERGQDSRYGYTF.

J is TRBJ1-4 and V is TRBV28; weak D call: TRBD1 (6 bases). Germline CDR1 and CDR2: MDHEN and SYDVKM. Trimming pared 4 bases from V and 8 bases from J, leaving 17 bases between. This CDR3 is built from 15 residues. The CDR3 DNA is TGTGCCAGCAGTTCGGGGGGGCCTGATGAAGAAAAACTGTTTTTT. Residues: CASSSGGPDEEKLFF.

The chain carries TRBV6-5 and TRBJ1-1; D might be TRBD1 (5 bases). The V gene lost 7 bases and the J gene lost 2 bases, with 14 bases spanning the gap. Germline V gene sequence: CDR1 MNHEY, CDR2 SVGAGI. The CDR3 has 14 residues. DNA of the CDR3: TGTGCCAGCAAACTCTCAGGGATTAACACTGAAGCTTTCTTT. This codes for CASKLSGINTEAFF.

DNA of the CDR3: TGTGCCAGCAGCCAAGAATCGGGGGCCCATACCTACGAGCAGTACTTC. Translation: CASSQESGAHTYEQYF. The rearrangement uses TRBV4-2 and TRBJ2-7; the D gene could be TRBD1 or TRBD2 (6 bases each). V lost 0 bases and J lost 2, with 14 bases in between. CDR1 is LGHNA and CDR2 is YNFKEQ in the germline V gene. CDR3 length: 16 residues.

The chain joins TRBV5-5 to TRBJ1-1, with TRBD1 identical over 7 bases. J gave up 0 bases and V 4 bases, and 6 bases lay outside the gene matches. Per the germline V gene, CDR1 is SGHKS and CDR2 is YYEKEE (reference sequence). The CDR3 loop spans 15 amino acids. The CDR3, as DNA: TGTGCCAGCAGCCGCACGGGACAGATGAACACTGAAGCTTTCTTT. This gives the protein CASSRTGQMNTEAFF.

The CDR3 coding sequence is TGTGCCAGCAGCTATGAGGGTCTCGGGAGAGAGACCCAGTACTTC. It is translated as CASSYEGLGRETQYF. The chain couples TRBV7-2 to TRBJ2-5; the D gene is possibly TRBD2 (6 bases). Between the trimmed V and J ends, which lost 4 bases and 4 bases, there was a span of 16 bases. Per the germline V gene, CDR1 is SGHTA and CDR2 is FQGNSA. CDR3 length: 15 residues.

The chain uses TRBV7-3 and TRBJ1-5; D perhaps matches TRBD1 (6 bases). The germline V and J ends were trimmed by 5 bases and 0 bases, with 14 bases remaining between them. The CDR3 runs 16 residues. The germline CDR1 and CDR2 sequences are SGHTA and FQGTGA. CDR3 in DNA: TGTGCCAGCAGCCTCGGCGGACAGCTTAGCAATCAGCCCCAGCATTTT. The encoded protein is CASSLGGQLSNQPQHF. Full variable domain (remainder filled in from reference TRBV7-3 and TRBJ1-5): GAGVSQTPSNKVTEKGKYVELRCDPISGHTALYWYRQSLGQGPEFLIYFQGTGAADDSGLPNDRFFAVRPEGSVSTLKIQRTERGDSAVYLCASSLGGQLSNQPQHFGDGTRLSIL.

This clone is a singleton in its sample. The chain is built from TRBV6-2 or TRBV6-3 and TRBJ2-5; no clear D. Per the germline V gene, CDR1 is MNHEY and CDR2 is SVGEGT. V was cut by 6 bases and J by 4 bases, with 18 bases left in between. There are 15 residues in the CDR3. The CDR3 nucleotides are TGTGCCAGCAGCCCGCTACGGACCTCAGGAGAGACCCAGTACTTC. It specifies CASSPLRTSGETQYF.

The rearrangement joins TRBV6-1 to TRBJ1-2; 7 nucleotides match TRBD1. With V trimmed by 4 bases and J by 7 bases, 15 bases remained unmatched. The CDR3 is 16 amino acids. Germline V gene sequence: CDR1 MNHNS, CDR2 SASEGT. In nucleotides, the CDR3 is TGTGCCAGCAGTGCAGGGGACACACGAAAGGGGGCTGGCTACACCTTC. This translates into CASSAGDTRKGAGYTF.